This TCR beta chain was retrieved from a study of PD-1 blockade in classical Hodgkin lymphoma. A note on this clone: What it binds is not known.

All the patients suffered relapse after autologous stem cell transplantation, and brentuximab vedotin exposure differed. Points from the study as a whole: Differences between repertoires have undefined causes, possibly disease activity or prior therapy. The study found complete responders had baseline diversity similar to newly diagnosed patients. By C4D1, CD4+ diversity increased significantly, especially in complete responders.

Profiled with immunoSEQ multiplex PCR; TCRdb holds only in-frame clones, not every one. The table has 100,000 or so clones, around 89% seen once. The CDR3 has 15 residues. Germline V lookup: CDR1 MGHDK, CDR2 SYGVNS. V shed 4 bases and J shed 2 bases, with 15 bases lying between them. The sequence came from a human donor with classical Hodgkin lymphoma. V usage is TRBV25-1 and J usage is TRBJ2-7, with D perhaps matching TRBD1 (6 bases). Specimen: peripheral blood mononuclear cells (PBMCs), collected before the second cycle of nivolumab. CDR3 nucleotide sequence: TGTGCCAGCAGTGTCGCCGGGACAAGTCCCTACGAGCAGTACTTC. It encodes CASSVAGTSPYEQYF.